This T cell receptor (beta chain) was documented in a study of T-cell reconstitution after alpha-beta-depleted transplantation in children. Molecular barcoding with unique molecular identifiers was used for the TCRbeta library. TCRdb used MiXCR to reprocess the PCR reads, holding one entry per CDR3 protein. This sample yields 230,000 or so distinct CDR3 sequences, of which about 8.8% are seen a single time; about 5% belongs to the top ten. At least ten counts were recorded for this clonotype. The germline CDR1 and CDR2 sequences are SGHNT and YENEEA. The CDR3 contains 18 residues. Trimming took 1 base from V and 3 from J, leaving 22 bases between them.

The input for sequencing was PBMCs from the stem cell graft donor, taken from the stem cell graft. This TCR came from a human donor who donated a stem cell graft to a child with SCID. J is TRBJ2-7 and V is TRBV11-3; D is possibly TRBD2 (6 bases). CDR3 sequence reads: CASSLGALGAGKNYEQYF. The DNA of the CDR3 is TGTGCCAGCAGCTTAGGGGCTTTAGGCGCGGGGAAAAACTACGAGCAGTACTTC.